This T cell receptor (beta chain) is drawn from a study of blood T cell repertoires in COVID-19. One Seattle source followed patients from active infection through their disease course. Trimming shortened V by 6 bases and J by 2 bases, and 14 bases separated the two germline ends. There are 14 residues in the CDR3. The germline V gene encodes CDR1 MNHEY and CDR2 SMNVEV (reference sequence). Original methodology: Reference gene primer amplification yielded estimated nucleated cell counts. Only in-frame clones appear in the TCRdb table, and some are missing; sequencing was by immunoSEQ multiplex PCR. The V and J calls and the clone size are those of that table, but D and trimming were determined from the DNA. Counted here are fewer than 200,000 clones, about nine tenths occurring once; the ten biggest clones make up about 5.3%.

The chain recombines TRBV27 with TRBJ2-7; tentative D call: TRBD1 (6 bases). The sequence derives from a man aged 18 to 35 with COVID-19, enrolled during active disease. Sequenced material: peripheral blood. CDR3 in amino acids: CASRRTVNPYEQYF. Here the CDR3 DNA reads TGTGCCAGCAGGAGGACAGTGAACCCCTACGAGCAGTACTTC.